This T cell receptor beta chain was profiled in a study of T-cell reconstitution after alpha-beta-depleted transplantation in children. During its preparation, the TCRbeta library received unique molecular identifiers. TCRdb analysed the PCR reads with MiXCR anew, one entry per CDR3 protein. Found here are around 600,000 distinct CDR3 sequences, under 12% of them singletons; the top ten hold about 4%. Trimming at V came to 5 bases and at J to 2 bases, leaving 5 bases not matched to a gene. CDR3 size: 15 residues. The V gene's germline CDR1 is SEHNR and CDR2 FQNEAQ (reference sequence). In this sample, this clonotype turned up a few times.

The sequences come from PBMCs from the stem cell graft donor, collected from the stem cell graft. This clonotype originated in a human donor who donated a stem cell graft to a child with acute myeloid leukemia. The chain recombines TRBV7-9 with TRBJ2-3, with 9 bases identical to TRBD2. For the CDR3, the DNA is TGTGCCAGCAGCCCCGGGACTAGCTACACAGATACGCAGTATTTT. Its translation: CASSPGTSYTDTQYF.